Following are 3 T cell receptor beta chains from one sample sequenced in a study of blood T cell repertoires in COVID-19 (dated by TCRdb to 2020 to 2022). The receptor library was made with the immunoSEQ multiplex PCR assay. TCRdb re-hosts the immuneACCESS table, in-frame sequences only. Its copies lack some clones; in the studies checked, an unresolved V gene accounts for under half of them, and the cause for the rest is not known. In this sample the table shows about 42,000 clones, 89% of which occur a single time. 0.3% to 0.45% of the sample rests with the top ten. Sequenced material: peripheral blood. All receptors come from a human donor in a cohort sampled during active COVID-19.

This rearrangement joins TRBV7-9 to TRBJ1-1; D unclear. The CDR3 covers 14 residues. CDR1 and CDR2 from the germline V gene are SEHNR and FQNEAQ (reference sequence). The V end was cut by 2 bases, the J end by 1 base, with 8 bases between. CDR3 region: CASSLSRGNTEAFF. In DNA form, the CDR3 reads TGTGCCAGCAGCTTAAGTCGAGGGAACACTGAAGCTTTCTTT.

V gene TRBV6-2 or TRBV6-3 combines with J gene TRBJ2-2, with D perhaps matching TRBD1 (5 bases). Trimming shortened V by 2 bases and J by 0 bases, and 10 bases separated the two germline ends. CDR1 is MNHEY and CDR2 is SVGEGT in the germline V gene. The CDR3 spans 16 residues. Here the CDR3 reads CASSYADSANTGELFF. CDR3 nucleotides: TGTGCCAGCAGTTACGCCGACAGCGCGAACACCGGGGAGCTGTTTTTT.

The chain recombines TRBV7-9 with TRBJ1-6, with D hard to call. The length of the CDR3 is 15 residues. Germline V CDR1 and CDR2: SEHNR, FQNEAQ (reference sequence). The V end lost 4 bases, the J end lost 4 bases, and 11 bases lay between the germline ends. CDR3 loop: CASSSPTDYNSPLHF. CDR3 bases: TGTGCCAGCAGCTCCCCTACAGATTATAATTCACCCCTCCACTTT.